The 7 T cell receptor beta chains below all came from one sample that was sequenced in a study of graft-versus-host responses after intestinal transplantation. No antigens are known for them. The method was immunoSEQ multiplex PCR; TCRdb's version includes in-frame clones alone and lacks a portion of them. The sample consists of some 97,000 clones, over 75% of them appearing once. The sequencing used unstimulated CD4+ T cells sorted from spleen or lymph node cells, collected before transplant. The source of these receptors is a human donor who was the organ donor for an intestinal transplant.

The chain is built from TRBV28 and TRBJ1-5, with TRBD1 identical over 9 bases. This CDR3 spans 17 amino acids. The germline CDR1 and CDR2 sequences are MDHEN and SYDVKM. Trimming cost V 3 bases and J 3 bases; bases outside gene matches: 9. The CDR3 DNA is TGTGCCAGCAGTTTTGCCCTCGGACAGGGGATCAATCAGCCCCAGCATTTT. Translated: CASSFALGQGINQPQHF.

This chain joins TRBV15 and TRBJ1-1; D uncertain. The CDR3 has 15 residues. CDR1 and CDR2 (germline): LNHNV, YYDKDF (reference sequence). V shed 0 bases and J shed 5 bases, with 13 bases lying between them. For the CDR3, the DNA is TGTGCCACCAGCAGAGACGCGGGGATGGGGACTGAAGCTTTCTTT. It encodes CATSRDAGMGTEAFF.

The chain joins TRBV6-1 to TRBJ1-4; no clear D gene. The CDR3 is 15 amino acids. CDR1 and CDR2 from the germline V gene are MNHNS and SASEGT. Trimming removed 6 bases at V and 7 bases at J, with 18 bases between. The CDR3 reads CASSGPPPGGEKLFF. The CDR3 DNA follows: TGTGCCAGCAGCGGCCCCCCCCCGGGCGGTGAAAAACTGTTTTTT.

This clone came up once. This sequence joins TRBV10-3 and TRBJ1-2; TRBD1 matches 9 bases. The junction had 7 bases not matched to a gene; V was cut back by 6 bases and J by 2 bases. The CDR3 sequence is 15 residues long. CDR1 is ENHRY, CDR2 SYGVKD, per germline. The CDR3 nucleotides are TGTGCCATCAGCCTTGGACAGGGGCTAAACTATGGCTACACCTTC. Protein sequence: CAISLGQGLNYGYTF.

J is TRBJ1-1 and V is TRBV2; TRBD1 matches 7 bases. This CDR3 contains 15 residues. Germline V gene data show CDR1 as SNHLY and CDR2 as FYNNEI. With V trimmed by 7 bases and J by 1 base, 9 bases remained unmatched. CDR3 sequence reads: CASMVETGRNTEAFF. CDR3 in DNA: TGTGCCAGCATGGTCGAGACAGGGCGGAACACTGAAGCTTTCTTT. Full variable domain (remainder filled in from reference TRBV2 and TRBJ1-1): EPEVTQTPSHQVTQMGQEVILRCVPISNHLYFYWYRQILGQKVEFLVSFYNNEISEKSEIFDDQFSVERPDGSNFTLKIRSTKLEDSAMYFCASMVETGRNTEAFFGQGTRLTVV.

The chain uses TRBV28 and TRBJ2-2; no firm D call. This CDR3 spans 15 amino acids. Germline V gives CDR1 MDHEN, CDR2 SYDVKM. V lost 4 bases, J lost 1 base, and 10 bases lay in between. The DNA of the CDR3 is TGTGCCAGCAGTTCTTGGACGGAGAACACCGGGGAGCTGTTTTTT. This sequence encodes CASSSWTENTGELFF.

This clone is a singleton in its sample. CDR3 DNA sequence: TGTGCCAGCGGTAGGGGAGGGGCCAGTTCACCCCTCCACTTT. Its translation is CASGRGGASSPLHF. The chain links TRBV6-5 to TRBJ1-6; maybe TRBD1 (5 bases). Trimming shortened V by 8 bases and J by 9 bases, and 17 bases separated the two germline ends. The CDR3 loop spans 14 amino acids. The germline V gene encodes CDR1 MNHEY and CDR2 SVGAGI.